Sequencing of this TCR beta chain was carried out in a study of human T cells and chemical hapten exposure. Across the study: Doses of diphenylcyclopropenone went to the patients' scalps weekly throughout the roughly 24-week study.

This clonotype has a count of ten or more. The trim removed 7 bases at V and 6 bases at J, leaving 9 bases unmatched. Germline assignment: CDR1 KGHDR and CDR2 SFDVKD. The CDR3 sequence is 16 residues long. Regarding time point: pre-sensitization, week 0. Treatment here: therapeutic diphenylcyclopropenone sensitization with weekly scalp DPC. Attachment of unique molecular identifiers to individual cDNA molecules was performed in the library. Per the authors' pipeline: From approximately 20,000 to 700,000 TCRs were found per sample, with a median of around 96,000. TCRdb analysed the RACE reads with MiXCR anew, one entry per CDR3 protein. These V and J calls are TCRdb output, not the study's own analysis. Of some 360,000 distinct CDR3 sequences listed, more than 4.5% were seen once; the top ten hold 2% to 3%.

The sequenced sample was whole blood, obtained in connection with sensitization to the hapten diphenylcyclopropenone (DPC). This receptor was taken from a woman aged 50 to 65 with alopecia areata. Some clones in this sample may be carry-over from other donors' samples. The V call is TRBV24-1, the J call TRBJ1-5, with 12 bases lining up with TRBD1. The CDR3 spells CATSSGTGGFSQPQHF. As DNA, the CDR3 is TGTGCCACCAGCTCCGGGACAGGGGGCTTCAGTCAGCCCCAGCATTTT.